Following are 29 T cell receptor beta chains from one sample sequenced in a study of control samples from healthy donors and cancer patients. Only in-frame clones appear in the TCRdb table, and some are missing; sequencing was by immunoSEQ multiplex PCR. The table shows under 200,000 clones, with 91% occurring only once. Material: blood. Receptors were obtained from a woman aged 25 to 39 in good health.

The V gene is TRBV23-1, the J gene TRBJ1-1; no clear D gene. TRBV23-1 is flagged as an ORF with uncertain function. Trimming stripped 3 bases from V and 5 bases from J, with 7 bases between. CDR3 length: 12 amino acids. In DNA, the CDR3 is TGCGCCAGCAGTCAGGGAGGGACTGAAGCTTTCTTT. This translates into CASSQGGTEAFF.

Worth noting for this clone: One junction end does not reproduce the germline sequence, and a read error may be involved. This chain's CDR3 is CASSWDSSALF. The CDR3 DNA reads as TGTGCCAGCAGCTGGGACAGTTCAGCACTCTTC. The chain couples TRBV7-2 to TRBJ1-2, with 7 bases lining up with TRBD1. This CDR3 is 11 amino acids long. Germline CDR1 SGHTA, CDR2 FQGNSA.

This chain uses TRBV6-4 with TRBJ1-5, with 7 bases that match TRBD1. The CDR3 runs to 13 residues. J gave up 1 base and V 6 bases, and 0 bases lay outside the gene matches. Germline V gives CDR1 MRHNA, CDR2 SNTAGT. CDR3 sequence (DNA): TGTGCCAGCAGCAGGGGGAGCAATCAGCCCCAGCATTTT. This encodes CASSRGSNQPQHF.

The chain carries TRBV5-1 and TRBJ2-5, with 7 bases lining up with TRBD1. Trimming took 5 bases from V and 5 from J; bases not matched to a gene: 6. Germline V CDR1 and CDR2: SGHRS, YFSETQ. CDR3 length: 13 residues. CDR3 sequence: CASSVTGEETQYF. DNA for the CDR3: TGCGCCAGCAGTGTCACAGGGGAGGAGACCCAGTACTTC.

CDR3 in amino acids: CASSRQGGETQYF. The DNA for the CDR3 is TGCGCCAGCAGCCGGCAGGGCGGAGAGACCCAGTACTTC. The genes are TRBV4-3 and TRBJ2-5, with a weak D call TRBD1 (5 bases). Germline V CDR1 and CDR2: LGHNA, YSLEER. V lost 4 bases and J 4 bases, leaving 10 bases between the germline ends. The CDR3 extends over 13 amino acids.

The chain joins TRBV28 to TRBJ2-5; TRBD2 matches at 10 bases. From germline, CDR1 is MDHEN and CDR2 SYDVKM. The CDR3 covers 16 residues. J lost 1 base, V lost 4 bases, and 6 bases had no gene match. The CDR3 region is CASSSPSGGFQETQYF. The CDR3 nucleotides are TGTGCCAGCAGTTCACCTAGCGGGGGTTTCCAAGAGACCCAGTACTTC.

The V gene is TRBV4-3, the J gene TRBJ1-5, with D uncertain. Germline lookup yields CDR1 LGHNA and CDR2 YSLEER. The CDR3 is 14 amino acids. V lost 0 bases to trimming and J lost 7 bases, with 10 bases between them. CDR3 DNA sequence: TGCGCCAGCAGCCAAGAAGTGGGGTCCCAGCCCCAGCATTTT. Its protein product is CASSQEVGSQPQHF.

This rearrangement joins TRBV10-2 to TRBJ2-6; 7 nucleotides agree with TRBD2. The CDR3 has 16 residues. Germline lookup yields CDR1 WSHSY and CDR2 SAAADI. Trimming cost V 4 bases and J 0 bases; bases outside gene matches: 3. For the CDR3, the DNA is TGCGCCAGCAGTGGGGAGGGACTCTCTGGGGCCAACGTCCTGACTTTC. Protein sequence: CASSGEGLSGANVLTF.

V is TRBV4-1 and J is TRBJ2-2; TRBD2 is a possible D gene (7 bases). This CDR3 has 17 amino acids. Germline-derived CDR1 and CDR2 are MGHRA and YSYEKL. V lost 0 bases and J 0 bases, leaving 11 bases between the germline ends. The chain's CDR3 is CASSQDRGRANTGELFF. CDR3 DNA sequence: TGCGCCAGCAGCCAAGATAGGGGGAGGGCGAACACCGGGGAGCTGTTTTTT.

The chain employs TRBV9 and TRBJ2-2, with D unresolved. The CDR3 spans 14 residues. CDR1 and CDR2 from the germline V gene are SGDLS and YYNGEE. The V end lost 4 bases, the J end lost 1 base, and 8 bases lay between the germline ends. The chain's CDR3 is CASSPTQNTGELFF. CDR3 sequence (DNA): TGTGCCAGCAGCCCGACCCAGAACACCGGGGAGCTGTTTTTT.

The count of this clone is one. This rearrangement joins TRBV19 to TRBJ2-7, with 10 bases identical to TRBD1. This CDR3 has 14 residues. The V gene end was trimmed by 4 bases and the J gene end by 2 bases; junction bases not matched to a gene: 2. The germline gives CDR1 LNHDA, CDR2 SQIVND (reference sequence). The CDR3 spells CASSTGQGAYEQYF. The CDR3 DNA follows: TGTGCCAGTAGTACCGGACAGGGGGCCTACGAGCAGTACTTC.

The V call is TRBV6-5, the J call TRBJ2-7; tentative D call: TRBD1 (6 bases). V was trimmed by 2 bases and J by 4 bases, leaving 15 bases between them. CDR1 MNHEY and CDR2 SVGAGI come from the germline V gene. The CDR3 has 15 residues. In DNA, the CDR3 is TGTGCCAGCAGTTACCGGAGGACAGTGGGGTACGAGCAGTACTTC. Translating it yields CASSYRRTVGYEQYF.

The chain links TRBV12-3 or TRBV12-4 to TRBJ2-5; the D gene is possibly TRBD1 (5 bases). The length of the CDR3 is 13 residues. V shed 3 bases and J shed 2 bases, with 7 bases lying between them. The CDR3 loop reads CASSLGQQETQYF. Here the CDR3 DNA reads TGTGCCAGCAGTTTGGGGCAGCAAGAGACCCAGTACTTC.

In its sample, this clone was seen once. CDR3 DNA sequence: TGCAGCGTGATCCCCCGCGCAACTAATGAAAAACTGTTTTTT. It yields the protein CSVIPRATNEKLFF. The chain employs TRBV29-1 and TRBJ1-4; D unclear. Trimming took off 6 bases at V and 0 bases at J, with 11 bases between the two ends. The CDR3 has 14 amino acids. CDR1 is SQVTM, CDR2 ANQGSEA, per germline. Complete variable domain (other parts from reference TRBV29-1 and TRBJ1-4): SAVISQKPSRDICQRGTSLTIQCQVDSQVTMMFWYRQQPGQSLTLIATANQGSEATYESGFVIDKFPISRPNLTFSTLTVSNMSPEDSSIYLCSVIPRATNEKLFFGSGTQLSVL.

Only one count was recorded for this clone. The identical CDR3 is also encoded by other nucleotide sequences in the sample. The V gene is TRBV7-9, the J gene TRBJ2-3; 10 bases fit TRBD2. Germline loops: CDR1 SEHNR, CDR2 FQNEAQ (reference sequence). With 5 bases clipped from V and 4 bases from J, the junction kept 3 bases outside the gene matches. This CDR3 spans 14 amino acids. The CDR3 coding sequence is TGTGCCAGCAGCCCCGGACTAGCGGCAGATACGCAGTATTTT. Protein: CASSPGLAADTQYF. Based on the CDR3 plus reference TRBV7-9 and TRBJ2-3, the full variable domain is DTGVSQNPRHKITKRGQNVTFRCDPISEHNRLYWYRQTLGQGPEFLTYFQNEAQLEKSRLLSDRFSAERPKGSFSTLEIQRTEQGDSAMYLCASSPGLAADTQYFGPGTRLTVL.

The chain employs TRBV11-2 and TRBJ1-1; TRBD1 agrees at 7 bases. V was pared by 1 base and J by 6 bases, with 5 bases of the junction left unmatched. In germline, CDR1 is SGHAT, CDR2 FQNNGV. The CDR3 length is 14 residues. Here the CDR3 DNA reads TGTGCCAGCAGCTTAGGCAGGGGGAAATCTGAAGCTTTCTTT. This codes for CASSLGRGKSEAFF.

The V and J genes are TRBV19 and TRBJ1-6; possibly TRBD1 for D (6 bases). Trimming shortened V by 5 bases and J by 7 bases, and 9 bases separated the two germline ends. Germline CDR1 LNHDA, CDR2 SQIVND (reference sequence). CDR3 length: 13 residues. The CDR3 sequence is CASSADRNSPLHF. The DNA of the CDR3 is TGTGCCAGTAGTGCCGACAGGAATTCACCCCTCCACTTT.

V and J are TRBV13 and TRBJ2-3; 11 bases fit TRBD2. The CDR3 length is 15 residues. Trimming cost V 5 bases and J 1 base; bases outside gene matches: 2. Germline lookup yields CDR1 PRHDT and CDR2 FYEKMQ (reference sequence). The CDR3, as DNA: TGTGCCAGCAGCGTAGCGGGGGGGGGCACAGATACGCAGTATTTT. It translates to CASSVAGGGTDTQYF.

The chain is built from TRBV29-1 and TRBJ1-4; D unresolved. V was cut by 6 bases and J by 0 bases, with 8 bases left in between. Germline V gives CDR1 SQVTM, CDR2 ANQGSEA. The CDR3 covers 13 residues. The DNA of the CDR3 is TGCAGCGTCCCCAGCCCAACTAATGAAAAACTGTTTTTT. Protein sequence: CSVPSPTNEKLFF.

This clone was detected once. The chain links TRBV15 to TRBJ2-3; possibly TRBD2 for D (7 bases). The CDR3 spans 17 residues. V gave up 0 bases and J gave up 1 base, with 14 bases separating them. Germline CDR1 reads LNHNV; CDR2 reads YYDKDF (reference sequence). CDR3 sequence (DNA): TGTGCCACCAGCAGAGAGGTGGGGGGGGCGCGCACAGATACGCAGTATTTT. It encodes CATSREVGGARTDTQYF.

V usage is TRBV6-2 or TRBV6-3 and J usage is TRBJ1-2, with D uncertain. CDR3 length: 11 residues. Germline CDR1 is MNHEY and CDR2 is SVGEGT. V was shortened by 2 bases and J by 7 bases, with 5 bases between the two germline ends. The CDR3 DNA reads as TGTGCCAGCAGTTACCCCAGTGGCTACACCTTC. It codes for CASSYPSGYTF.

The chain combines TRBV3-1 (or the pseudogene TRBV3-2) with TRBJ1-5, with TRBD1 matching 9 bases. This CDR3 region has 16 residues. The V gene's germline CDR1 is LGHDT and CDR2 YNNKEL (reference sequence). V trimming: 1 base; J trimming: 7 bases; junction bases outside the gene matches: 8. The CDR3 DNA reads TGTGCCAGCAGCCAAGGTACAGGGGGCTTGGGACAGCCCCAGCATTTT. As protein: CASSQGTGGLGQPQHF.

This clone has just one count. The rearrangement uses TRBV29-1 and TRBJ2-3; D is ambiguous. The CDR3 is 11 amino acids. Germline V lookup: CDR1 SQVTM, CDR2 ANQGSEA. V was shortened by 2 bases and J by 2 bases, with 2 bases between the two germline ends. The DNA of the CDR3 is TGCAGCGTTGAACTCACAGATACGCAGTATTTT. The encoded protein is CSVELTDTQYF.

In regard to this clone: This sample includes further DNA sequences coding for the same CDR3. The CDR3 spells CASSVGTDTQYF. CDR3 sequence (DNA): TGTGCCAGCAGCGTAGGGACAGATACGCAGTATTTT. This rearrangement joins TRBV9 to TRBJ2-3, with unresolved D. Per the germline V gene, CDR1 is SGDLS and CDR2 is YYNGEE. Trimming took off 0 bases at V and 3 bases at J, with 2 bases between the two ends. This CDR3 comprises 12 residues.

V gene TRBV11-3 combines with J gene TRBJ2-5; possibly TRBD1 or TRBD2 for D (5 bases each). Germline loops: CDR1 SGHNT, CDR2 YENEEA. This CDR3 has 14 residues. Trimming took 2 bases from V and 5 from J, leaving 12 bases between them. As DNA, the CDR3 is TGTGCCAGCAGCTTACAGGGCGGGTGGGAGACCCAGTACTTC. It specifies CASSLQGGWETQYF.

The chain carries TRBV28 and TRBJ1-5; 7 nucleotides line up with TRBD1. V gave up 2 bases and J gave up 7 bases; unmatched junction bases: 5. CDR3 length: 14 amino acids. Germline CDR1 and CDR2: MDHEN and SYDVKM. This CDR3 is CASSLGTAEQPQHF. The CDR3 DNA follows: TGTGCCAGCAGTTTAGGGACAGCGGAGCAGCCCCAGCATTTT.

This chain connects TRBV6-1 to TRBJ2-2; 9 bases agree with TRBD2. In germline, CDR1 is MNHNS, CDR2 SASEGT. Germline trimming cut 3 bases from V and 1 base from J; bases unmatched to any gene: 0. The length of the CDR3 is 15 residues. Written as DNA, the CDR3 is TGTGCCAGCAGTGAGACTAGCGGGAACACCGGGGAGCTGTTTTTT. It translates to CASSETSGNTGELFF.

The CDR3 here is CASSIRTNTEAFF. The CDR3 nucleotides read TGTGCCAGTAGTATACGAACGAACACTGAAGCTTTCTTT. V is TRBV19 and J is TRBJ1-1; D unresolved. Germline V gives CDR1 LNHDA, CDR2 SQIVND (reference sequence). The V and J ends lost 2 bases and 1 base respectively, with 5 bases between them. CDR3 length: 13 residues.

V and J are TRBV6-5 and TRBJ1-1; TRBD1 matches 10 bases. The trim removed 5 bases at V and 3 bases at J, leaving 6 bases unmatched. The CDR3 spans 15 residues. Germline V gene lookup returns CDR1 MNHEY and CDR2 SVGAGI. CDR3 bases: TGTGCCAGCAGTCGGAAGACAGGGGGCTACACTGAAGCTTTCTTT. This codes for CASSRKTGGYTEAFF.